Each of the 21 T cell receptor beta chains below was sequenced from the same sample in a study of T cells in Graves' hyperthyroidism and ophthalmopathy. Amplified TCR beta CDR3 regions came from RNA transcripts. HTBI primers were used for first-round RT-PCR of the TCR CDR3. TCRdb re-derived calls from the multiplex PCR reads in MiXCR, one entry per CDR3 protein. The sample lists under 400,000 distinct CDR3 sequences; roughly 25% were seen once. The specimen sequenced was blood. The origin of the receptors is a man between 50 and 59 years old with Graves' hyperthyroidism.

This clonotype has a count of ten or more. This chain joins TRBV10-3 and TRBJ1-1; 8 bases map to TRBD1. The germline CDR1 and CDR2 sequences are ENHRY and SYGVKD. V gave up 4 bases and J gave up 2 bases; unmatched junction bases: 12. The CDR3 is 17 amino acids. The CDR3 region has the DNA TGTGCCATCAGTGCGGCGAGAGCCGGGACAGGTAACACTGAAGCTTTCTTT. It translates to CAISAARAGTGNTEAFF.

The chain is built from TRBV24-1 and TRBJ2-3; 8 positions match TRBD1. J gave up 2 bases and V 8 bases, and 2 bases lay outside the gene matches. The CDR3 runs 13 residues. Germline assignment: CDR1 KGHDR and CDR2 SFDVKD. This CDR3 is CATKDRVTDTQYF. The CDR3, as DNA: TGTGCCACCAAGGACAGGGTCACAGATACGCAGTATTTT.

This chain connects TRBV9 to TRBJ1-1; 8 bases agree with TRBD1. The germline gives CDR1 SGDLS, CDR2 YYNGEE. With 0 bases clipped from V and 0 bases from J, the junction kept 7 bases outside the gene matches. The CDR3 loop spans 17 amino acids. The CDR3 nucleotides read TGTGCCAGCAGCGTAGTAGCCCGGACAGGGTTGAACACTGAAGCTTTCTTT. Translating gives CASSVVARTGLNTEAFF.

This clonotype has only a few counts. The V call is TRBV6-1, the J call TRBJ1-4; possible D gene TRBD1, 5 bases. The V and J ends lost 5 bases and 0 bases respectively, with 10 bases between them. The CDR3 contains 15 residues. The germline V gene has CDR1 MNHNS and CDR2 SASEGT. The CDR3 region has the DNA TGTGCCAGCAGTACTCACAGGTCAACTAATGAAAAACTGTTTTTT. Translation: CASSTHRSTNEKLFF.

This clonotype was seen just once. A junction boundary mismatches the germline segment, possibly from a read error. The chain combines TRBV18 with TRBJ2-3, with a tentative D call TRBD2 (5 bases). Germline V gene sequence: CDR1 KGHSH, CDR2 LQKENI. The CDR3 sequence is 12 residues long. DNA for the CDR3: TGTGCCAGCTCGGGGAGTGCAGATACGCGGTATTTT. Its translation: CASSGSADTRYF. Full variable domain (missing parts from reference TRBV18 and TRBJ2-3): NAGVMQNPRHLVRRRGQEARLRCSPMKGHSHVYWYRQLPEEGLKFMVYLQKENIIDESGMPKERFSAEFPKEGPSILRIQQVVRGDSAAYFCASSGSADTRYFGPGTRLTVL.

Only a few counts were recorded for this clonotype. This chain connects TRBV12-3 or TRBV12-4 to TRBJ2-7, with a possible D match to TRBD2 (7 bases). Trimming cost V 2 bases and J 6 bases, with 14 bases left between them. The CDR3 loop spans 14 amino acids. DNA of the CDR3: TGTGCCAGCAGTTTAACGGGGGGCGGTCTCGAGCAGTACTTC. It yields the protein CASSLTGGGLEQYF.

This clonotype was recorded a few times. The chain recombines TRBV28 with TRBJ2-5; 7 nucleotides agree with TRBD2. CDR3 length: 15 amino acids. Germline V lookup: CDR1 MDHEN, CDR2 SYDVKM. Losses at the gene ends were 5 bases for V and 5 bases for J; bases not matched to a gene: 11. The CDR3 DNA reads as TGTGCCAGCAGTCCCGGCGGGGGATCTCAGGAGACCCAGTACTTC. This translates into CASSPGGGSQETQYF.

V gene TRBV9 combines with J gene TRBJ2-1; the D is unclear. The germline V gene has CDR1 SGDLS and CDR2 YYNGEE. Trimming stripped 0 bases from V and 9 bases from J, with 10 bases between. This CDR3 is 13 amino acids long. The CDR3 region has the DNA TGTGCCAGCAGCGTAGTTGAACTCGGTGAGCAGTTCTTC. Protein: CASSVVELGEQFF.

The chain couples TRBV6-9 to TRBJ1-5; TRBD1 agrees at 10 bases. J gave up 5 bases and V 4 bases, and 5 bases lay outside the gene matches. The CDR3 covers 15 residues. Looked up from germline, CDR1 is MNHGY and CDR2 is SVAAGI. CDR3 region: CASSFDRGLDQPQHF. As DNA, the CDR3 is TGTGCCAGCAGTTTCGACAGGGGGCTTGATCAGCCCCAGCATTTT.

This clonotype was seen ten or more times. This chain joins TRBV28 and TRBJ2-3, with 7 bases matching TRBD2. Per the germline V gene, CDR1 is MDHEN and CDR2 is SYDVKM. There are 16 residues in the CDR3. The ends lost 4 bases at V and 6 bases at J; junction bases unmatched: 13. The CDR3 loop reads CASSSPGTTRWDTQYF. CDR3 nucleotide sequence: TGTGCCAGCAGTTCCCCCGGGACTACGAGATGGGATACGCAGTATTTT.

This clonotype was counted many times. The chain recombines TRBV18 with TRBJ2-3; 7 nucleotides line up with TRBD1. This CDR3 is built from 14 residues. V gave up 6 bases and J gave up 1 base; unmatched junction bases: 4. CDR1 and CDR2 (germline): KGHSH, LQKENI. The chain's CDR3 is CASSTTGGTDTQYF. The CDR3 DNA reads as TGTGCCAGCTCGACCACAGGGGGCACAGATACGCAGTATTTT.

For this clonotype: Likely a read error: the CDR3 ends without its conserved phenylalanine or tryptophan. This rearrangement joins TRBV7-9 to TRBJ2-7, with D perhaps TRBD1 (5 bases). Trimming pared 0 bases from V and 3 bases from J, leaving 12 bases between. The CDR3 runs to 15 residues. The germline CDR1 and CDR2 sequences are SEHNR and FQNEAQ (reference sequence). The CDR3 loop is CASSLAVGRGYEQYL. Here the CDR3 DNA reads TGTGCCAGCAGCTTAGCGGTGGGGCGCGGCTACGAGCAGTACTTG.

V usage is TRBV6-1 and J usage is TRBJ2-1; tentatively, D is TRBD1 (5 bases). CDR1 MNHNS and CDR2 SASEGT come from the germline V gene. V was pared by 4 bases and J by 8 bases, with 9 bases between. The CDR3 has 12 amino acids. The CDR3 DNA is TGTGCCAGCAGTGGACAGCTGGATGAGCAGTTCTTC. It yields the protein CASSGQLDEQFF.

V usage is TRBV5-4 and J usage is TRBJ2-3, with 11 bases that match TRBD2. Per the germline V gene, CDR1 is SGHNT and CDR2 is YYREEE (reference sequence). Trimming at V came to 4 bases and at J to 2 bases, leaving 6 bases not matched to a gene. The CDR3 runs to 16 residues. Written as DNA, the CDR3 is TGTGCCAGCAGCCCCGTAGCGGGAGGGACCACAGATACGCAGTATTTT. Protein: CASSPVAGGTTDTQYF.

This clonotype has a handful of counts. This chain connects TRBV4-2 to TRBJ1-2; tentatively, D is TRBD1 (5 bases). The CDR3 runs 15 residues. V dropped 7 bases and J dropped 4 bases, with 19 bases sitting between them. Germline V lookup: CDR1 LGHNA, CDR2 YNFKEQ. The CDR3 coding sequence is TGTGCCAGCACCGGGGGGGATCTGGGAGGCTATGGCTACACCTTC. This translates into CASTGGDLGGYGYTF.

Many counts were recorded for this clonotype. CDR3 sequence: CASSYTGLAADTQYF. In nucleotides, the CDR3 is TGTGCCAGCAGCTATACCGGACTAGCGGCAGATACGCAGTATTTT. The gene calls are TRBV27 and TRBJ2-3, with 10 bases lining up with TRBD2. The CDR3 spans 15 residues. V dropped 6 bases and J dropped 4; count of bases not matched to a gene: 7. The germline V gene has CDR1 MNHEY and CDR2 SMNVEV (reference sequence).

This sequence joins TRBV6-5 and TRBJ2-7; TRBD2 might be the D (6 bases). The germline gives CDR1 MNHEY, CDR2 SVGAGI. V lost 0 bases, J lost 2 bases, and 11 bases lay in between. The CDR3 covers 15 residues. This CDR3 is CASSYSRERPYEQYF. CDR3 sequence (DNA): TGTGCCAGCAGTTACTCTCGGGAGAGGCCCTACGAGCAGTACTTC.

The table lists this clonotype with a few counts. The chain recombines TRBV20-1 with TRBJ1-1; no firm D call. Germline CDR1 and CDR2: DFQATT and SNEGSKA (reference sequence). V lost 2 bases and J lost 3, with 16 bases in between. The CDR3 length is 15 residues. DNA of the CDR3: TGCAGTGCTAGACCCCCGGGCAGCGGCCACACTGAAGCTTTCTTT. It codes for CSARPPGSGHTEAFF.

The CDR3 loop reads CASGVAGARGQPQHF. CDR3 in DNA: TGTGCCAGCGGAGTAGCAGGGGCTCGCGGTCAGCCCCAGCATTTT. V is TRBV7-2 and J is TRBJ1-5; the D gene is possibly TRBD1 (6 bases). Germline CDR1 reads SGHTA; CDR2 reads FQGNSA. The CDR3 length is 15 residues. V dropped 8 bases and J dropped 6 bases, with 20 bases sitting between them.

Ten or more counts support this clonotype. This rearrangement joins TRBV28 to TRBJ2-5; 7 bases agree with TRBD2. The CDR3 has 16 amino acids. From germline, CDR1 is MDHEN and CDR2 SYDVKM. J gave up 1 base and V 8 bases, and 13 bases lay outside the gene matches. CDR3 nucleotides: TGTGCCAGCCCTGGGGACCGAAGACTAGCCCAAGAGACCCAGTACTTC. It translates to CASPGDRRLAQETQYF.

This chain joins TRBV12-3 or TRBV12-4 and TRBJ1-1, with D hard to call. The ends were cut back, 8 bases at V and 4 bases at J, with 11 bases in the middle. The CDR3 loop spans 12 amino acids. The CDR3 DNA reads TGTGCCAGCGGTGGGAGCGGCACTGAAGCTTTCTTT. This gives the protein CASGGSGTEAFF.